A selection of T cell receptor beta chains follows, all from one sample in a study of read filtering for tumor transcriptome and immune sequencing. TCRdb used MiXCR to reprocess the reads, holding one entry per CDR3 protein. The sample shows some 130,000 distinct CDR3 sequences, roughly 13% of them seen only once. Sequenced input: a population of CD138-negative cells sorted from bone marrow. All receptors come from a donor at least 40 years old with multiple myeloma. The CDR3 runs from the conserved cysteine through the conserved F or W. The D gene is left open where the match is weak. Size is stated for part of the rows, as once, few or many counts, or as a class when the clone is expanded.

size	V	J	D	CDR3	DNA
many	TRBV29-1	TRBJ2-7	-	CSAPVEQYF	TGCAGCGCCCCCGTTGAGCAGTACTTC
-	TRBV10-3	TRBJ2-3	-	CAISDLEDGYTDTQYF	TGTGCCATCAGTGACCTGGAGGACGGCTACACAGATACGCAGTATTTT
many	TRBV7-3	TRBJ2-1	TRBD1	CASSLGTGGRNEQFF	TGTGCCAGCAGCTTGGGGACAGGGGGAAGAAATGAGCAGTTCTTC
many	TRBV7-9	TRBJ2-7	TRBD2	CASSTWTSSTYEQYF	TGTGCCAGCAGCACATGGACTAGCTCTACCTACGAGCAGTACTTC
many	TRBV5-5	TRBJ1-2	-	CASSLESFGYTF	TGTGCCAGCAGCTTGGAAAGTTTTGGCTACACCTTC
many	TRBV7-2	TRBJ1-5	-	CASSLAQDGQPQHF	TGTGCCAGCAGCTTAGCGCAGGATGGACAGCCCCAGCATTTT
-	TRBV7-3	TRBJ2-3	-	CASSLGNWDTQYF	TGTGCCAGCAGCTTAGGGAACTGGGATACGCAGTATTTT
many	TRBV4-3	TRBJ2-1	-	CASSQMSGPYNEQFF	TGCGCCAGCAGCCAAATGAGCGGACCCTACAATGAGCAGTTCTTC
many	TRBV14	TRBJ2-1	TRBD2	CASSQDYPAGGRYNEQFF	TGTGCCAGCAGCCAAGATTATCCAGCGGGAGGCCGCTACAATGAGCAGTTCTTC
many	TRBV20-1	TRBJ1-5	TRBD1	CSARDSDRGGNQPQHF	TGCAGTGCTAGAGATTCAGACAGGGGCGGCAATCAGCCCCAGCATTTT
many	TRBV6-2/TRBV6-3	TRBJ1-2	-	CASSYSWAGVLGGYTF	TGTGCCAGCAGTTACAGCTGGGCAGGCGTACTCGGCGGCTACACCTTC
-	TRBV23-1	TRBJ2-4	-	CARFGNIQYF	TGCGCCAGGTTCGGGAACATTCAGTACTTC
many	TRBV27	TRBJ1-1	-	CASSLGTLGTEAFF	TGTGCCAGCAGTTTGGGGACCCTCGGGACTGAAGCTTTCTTT
many	TRBV6-2/TRBV6-3	TRBJ2-1	TRBD1	CATEGEGADNEQFF	TGTGCCACCGAAGGAGAGGGGGCCGACAATGAGCAGTTCTTC
many	TRBV20-1	TRBJ2-1	TRBD2	CSARETSGADNEQFF	TGCAGTGCTAGAGAGACTAGCGGGGCCGACAATGAGCAGTTCTTC
-	TRBV4-3	TRBJ2-1	TRBD2	CASSLGTSGKDEQFF	TGCGCCAGCAGCCTAGGGACTAGCGGGAAGGATGAGCAGTTCTTC
many	TRBV27	TRBJ1-2	TRBD1	CASSSDRNYGYTF	TGTGCCAGCAGTTCGGACAGGAACTATGGCTACACCTTC
many	TRBV19	TRBJ1-1	TRBD1	CASSIDKGARTEAFF	TGTGCCAGTAGTATAGACAAGGGGGCGCGGACTGAAGCTTTCTTT
-	TRBV19	TRBJ2-2	TRBD2	CTSRSGRATSNTGELFF	TGTACCAGTAGAAGCGGGAGAGCCACCTCGAACACCGGGGAGCTGTTTTTT
few	TRBV7-3	TRBJ1-5	-	CASRYQRMAGDNSNQPQHF	TGTGCCAGCAGATACCAACGAATGGCGGGGGATAATAGCAATCAGCCCCAGCATTTT
few	TRBV11-2	TRBJ2-7	-	CASSFDSGEQYF	TGTGCCAGCAGCTTTGATTCGGGCGAGCAGTACTTC
many	TRBV11-3	TRBJ1-1	-	CASSSSQGVTEAFF	TGTGCCAGCAGTTCTTCCCAGGGTGTCACTGAAGCTTTCTTT
many	TRBV5-1	TRBJ1-6	TRBD1	CASSLGQGDSPLHF	TGCGCCAGCAGCTTGGGGCAGGGGGATTCACCCCTCCACTTT